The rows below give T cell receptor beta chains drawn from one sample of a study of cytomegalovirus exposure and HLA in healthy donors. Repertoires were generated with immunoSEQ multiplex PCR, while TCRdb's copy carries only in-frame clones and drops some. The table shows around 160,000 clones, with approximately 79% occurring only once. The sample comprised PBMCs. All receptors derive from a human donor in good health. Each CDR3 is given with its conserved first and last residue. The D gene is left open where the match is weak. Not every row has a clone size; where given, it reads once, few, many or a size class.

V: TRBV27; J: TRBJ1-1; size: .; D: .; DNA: TGTGCCAGCAGTTTATCCCCCCCCGACAGGAACACTGAAGCTTTCTTT; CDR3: CASSLSPPDRNTEAFF
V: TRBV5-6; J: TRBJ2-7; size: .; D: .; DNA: TGTGCCAGCAGCTCATACCGTTCCCTGACTAGGCTTGAGCAGTACTTC; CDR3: CASSSYRSLTRLEQYF
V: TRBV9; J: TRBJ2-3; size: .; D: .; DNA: TGTGCCAGCAGCGTAGATCTAGCAGATTATACGCAGTATTTT; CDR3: CASSVDLADYTQYF
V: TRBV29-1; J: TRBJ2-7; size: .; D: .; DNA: TGCAGCGTCCACGGGACACCCTCCCACGAGCAGTACTTC; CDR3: CSVHGTPSHEQYF
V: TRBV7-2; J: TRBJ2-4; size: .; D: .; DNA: TGTGCCAGCAGCTTAGGGACTTACAAAAACATTCAGTACTTC; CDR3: CASSLGTYKNIQYF
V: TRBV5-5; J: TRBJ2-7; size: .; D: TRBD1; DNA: TGTGCCAGCAGCTCGACAGGGTCCACCTACGAGCAGTACTTC; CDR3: CASSSTGSTYEQYF
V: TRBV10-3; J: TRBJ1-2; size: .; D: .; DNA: TGTGCCATCAGCCCCGAGAATGAAGGGAGGGTCTATGGCTACACCTTC; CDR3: CAISPENEGRVYGYTF
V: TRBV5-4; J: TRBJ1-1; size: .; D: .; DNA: TGTGCCAGCACCGGGATGAACACTGAAGCTTTCTTT; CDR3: CASTGMNTEAFF
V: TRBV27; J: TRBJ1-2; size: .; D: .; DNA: TGTGCCAGCAGTTTCCTAGGGGTTGATGGCTACACCTTC; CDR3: CASSFLGVDGYTF
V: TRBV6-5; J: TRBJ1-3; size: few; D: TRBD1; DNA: TGTGCCAGCAGTTCGACAGGGTCCGGTGGAAACACCATATATTTT; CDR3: CASSSTGSGGNTIYF
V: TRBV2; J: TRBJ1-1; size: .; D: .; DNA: TGTGCCAGCAATATCAGGGGTCCCGCTGAAGCTTTCTTT; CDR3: CASNIRGPAEAFF
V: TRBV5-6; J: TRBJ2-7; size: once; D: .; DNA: TGTGCCAGCAGCTTGGTGAGGAGGGCCTCCTACGAGCAGTACTTC; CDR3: CASSLVRRASYEQYF
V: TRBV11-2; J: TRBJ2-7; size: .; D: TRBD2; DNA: TGTGCCAGCAGCTCGGGACTAGCGGGGGCCTACGAGCAGTACTTC; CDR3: CASSSGLAGAYEQYF
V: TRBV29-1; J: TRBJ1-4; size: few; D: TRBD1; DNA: TGCAGCGTTGAGGCAGGGGGCAATGAAAAACTGTTTTTT; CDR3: CSVEAGGNEKLFF
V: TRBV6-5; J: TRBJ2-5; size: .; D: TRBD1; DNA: TGTGCCAGCAGTTACTCAGGGGGCGCGGAGACCCAGTACTTC; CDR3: CASSYSGGAETQYF
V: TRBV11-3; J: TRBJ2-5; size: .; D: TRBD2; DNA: TGTGCCAGCAGCCTCGGCGGGCTAGCGGGGGGTCAAGAGACCCAGTACTTC; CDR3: CASSLGGLAGGQETQYF
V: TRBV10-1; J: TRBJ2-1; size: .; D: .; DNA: TGCGCCAGCAGTGAGCCCGGCAGGGGAATCGATGAGCAGTTCTTC; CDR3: CASSEPGRGIDEQFF
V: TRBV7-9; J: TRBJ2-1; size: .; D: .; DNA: TGTGCCAGCAGCTGGGGACTCAGGGGGAGAAATGAGCAGTTCTTC; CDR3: CASSWGLRGRNEQFF
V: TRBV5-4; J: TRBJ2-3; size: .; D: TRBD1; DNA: TGTGCCAGCGGGAGACAGGGATCACCCACAGATACGCAGTATTTT; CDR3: CASGRQGSPTDTQYF
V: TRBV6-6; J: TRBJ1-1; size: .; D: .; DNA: TGTGCCAGCAGCTACGAGGGGGGGACTGAAGCTTTCTTT; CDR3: CASSYEGGTEAFF
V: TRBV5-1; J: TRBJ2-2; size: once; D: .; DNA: TGCGCCAGCAGCTTGGGACACTCGGGGACCGGGGAGCTGTTTTTT; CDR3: CASSLGHSGTGELFF
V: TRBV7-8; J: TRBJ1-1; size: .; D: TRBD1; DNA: TGTGCCAGCAGCGCAGACAGGCAGGGGGCTGAAGCTTTCTTT; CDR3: CASSADRQGAEAFF
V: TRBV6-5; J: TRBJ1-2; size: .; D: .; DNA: TGTGCCAGCAGTTCCCCGGGACAACGTGGCTACACCTTC; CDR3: CASSSPGQRGYTF
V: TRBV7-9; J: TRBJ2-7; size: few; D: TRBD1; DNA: TGTGCCAGCAGTCCCCAGACAGGGCACCCCTACGAGCAGTACTTC; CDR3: CASSPQTGHPYEQYF
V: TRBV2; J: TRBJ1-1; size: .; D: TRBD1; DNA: TGTGCCAGCACCTGGACAGGGGGCGGAACTGAAGCTTTCTTT; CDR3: CASTWTGGGTEAFF
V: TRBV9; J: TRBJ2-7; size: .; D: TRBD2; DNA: TGTGCCAGCAGCGTAGCCCTGGGGGGGGGCGAGCAGTACTTC; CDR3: CASSVALGGGEQYF
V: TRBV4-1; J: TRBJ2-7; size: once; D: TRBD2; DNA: TGCGCCAGCAGCCAATATAGCGGGGGGGACGAGCAGTACTTC; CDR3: CASSQYSGGDEQYF
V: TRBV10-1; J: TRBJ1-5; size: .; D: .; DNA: TGCGCCAGCCGACGACACGATAGCAATCAGCCCCAGCATTTT; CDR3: CASRRHDSNQPQHF
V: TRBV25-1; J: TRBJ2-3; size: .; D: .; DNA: TGTGCCAGCACCAAAGCCGCAGATACGCAGTATTTT; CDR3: CASTKAADTQYF
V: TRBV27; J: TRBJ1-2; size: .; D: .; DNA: TGTGCCAGCAGTACCATCCAGGGGTCGGATGACGGCTACACCTTC; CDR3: CASSTIQGSDDGYTF
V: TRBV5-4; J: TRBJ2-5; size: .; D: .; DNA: TGTGCCAGCAGCTTGGTGGGGGCAGAGACCCAGTACTTC; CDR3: CASSLVGAETQYF
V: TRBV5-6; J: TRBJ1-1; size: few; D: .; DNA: TGTGCCAGCAGCCCACCCCAGGGAATGAACACTGAAGCTTTCTTT; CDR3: CASSPPQGMNTEAFF
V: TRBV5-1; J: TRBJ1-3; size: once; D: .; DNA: TGCGCCAGCAGCTTGGGACAGGTGCCCTCTGGAAACACCATATATTTT; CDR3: CASSLGQVPSGNTIYF
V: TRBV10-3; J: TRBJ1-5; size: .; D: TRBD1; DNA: TGTGCCATCAGCGAGCAGGGGGCGAGCAATCAGCCCCAGCATTTT; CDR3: CAISEQGASNQPQHF
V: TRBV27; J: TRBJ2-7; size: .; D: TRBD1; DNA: TGTGCCAGCAGCCTATCAGGACAGGTTGGGTACGAGCAGTACTTC; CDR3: CASSLSGQVGYEQYF
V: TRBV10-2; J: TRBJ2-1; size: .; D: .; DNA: TGCGCCAGCAGTGGCCTGGACAGCTACAATGAGCAGTTCTTC; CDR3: CASSGLDSYNEQFF
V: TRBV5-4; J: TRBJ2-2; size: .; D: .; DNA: TGTGCCAGCAGCTTCTTCATAGTCCCCACCGGGGAGCTGTTTTTT; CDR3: CASSFFIVPTGELFF
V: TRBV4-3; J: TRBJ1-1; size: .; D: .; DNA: TGCGCCAGCAGCCCGACAGTAGTGAACACTGAAGCTTTCTTT; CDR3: CASSPTVVNTEAFF
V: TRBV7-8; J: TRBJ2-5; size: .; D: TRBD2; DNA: TGTGCCAGCAGCTTAGGTACTAGCGGGGAAAGCCAAGAGACCCAGTACTTC; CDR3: CASSLGTSGESQETQYF
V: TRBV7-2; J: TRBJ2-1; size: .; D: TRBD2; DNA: TGTGCCAGCAGCTTGACAGCGGGGGACTACAATGAGCAGTTCTTC; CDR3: CASSLTAGDYNEQFF
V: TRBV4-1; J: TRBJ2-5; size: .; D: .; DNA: TGCGCCAGCAGCCAAGAGGTCGCAGAAGAGACCCAGTACTTC; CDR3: CASSQEVAEETQYF
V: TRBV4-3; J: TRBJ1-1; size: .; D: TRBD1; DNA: TGCGCCAGCAGCCAACAGGGACAGGGATTCACTGAAGCTTTCTTT; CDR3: CASSQQGQGFTEAFF